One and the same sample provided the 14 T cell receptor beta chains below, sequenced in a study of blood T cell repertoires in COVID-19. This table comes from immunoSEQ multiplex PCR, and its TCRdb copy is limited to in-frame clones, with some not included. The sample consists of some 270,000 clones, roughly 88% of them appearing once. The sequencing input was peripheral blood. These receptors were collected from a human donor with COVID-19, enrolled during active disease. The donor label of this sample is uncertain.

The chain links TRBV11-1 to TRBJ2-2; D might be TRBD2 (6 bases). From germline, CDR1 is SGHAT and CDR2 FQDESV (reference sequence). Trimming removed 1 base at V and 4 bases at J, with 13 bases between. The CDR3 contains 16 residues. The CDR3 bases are TGTGCCAGCAGCTTAGACGGAGGGCCGGGCACCGGGGAGCTGTTTTTT. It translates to CASSLDGGPGTGELFF.

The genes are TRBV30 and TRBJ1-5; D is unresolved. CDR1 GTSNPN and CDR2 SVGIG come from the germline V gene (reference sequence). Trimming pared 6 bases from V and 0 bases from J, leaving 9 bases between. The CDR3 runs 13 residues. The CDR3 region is CACSGFSNQPQHF. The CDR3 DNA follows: TGTGCCTGTTCGGGGTTTAGCAATCAGCCCCAGCATTTT. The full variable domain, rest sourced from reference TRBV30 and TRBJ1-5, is SQTIHQWPATLVQPVGSPLSLECTVEGTSNPNLYWYRQAAGRGLQLLFYSVGIGQISSEVPQNLSASRPQDRQFILSSKKLLLSDSGFYLCACSGFSNQPQHFGDGTRLSIL.

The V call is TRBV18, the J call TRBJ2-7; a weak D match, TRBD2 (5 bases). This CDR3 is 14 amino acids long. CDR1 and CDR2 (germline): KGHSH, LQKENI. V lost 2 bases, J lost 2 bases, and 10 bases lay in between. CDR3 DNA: TGTGCCAGCTCACCAGGGGAGTTACCCTACGAGCAGTACTTC. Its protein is CASSPGELPYEQYF. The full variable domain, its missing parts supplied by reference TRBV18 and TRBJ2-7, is NAGVMQNPRHLVRRRGQEARLRCSPMKGHSHVYWYRQLPEEGLKFMVYLQKENIIDESGMPKERFSAEFPKEGPSILRIQQVVRGDSAAYFCASSPGELPYEQYFGPGTRLTVT.

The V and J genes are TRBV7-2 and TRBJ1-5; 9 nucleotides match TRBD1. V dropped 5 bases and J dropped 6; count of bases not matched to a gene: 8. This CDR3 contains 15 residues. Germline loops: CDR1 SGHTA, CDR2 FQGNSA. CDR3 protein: CASSPQTGGRQPQHF. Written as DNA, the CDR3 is TGTGCCAGCAGCCCCCAAACAGGGGGCCGTCAGCCCCAGCATTTT. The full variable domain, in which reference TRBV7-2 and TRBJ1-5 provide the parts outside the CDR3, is GAGVSQSPSNKVTEKGKDVELRCDPISGHTALYWYRQSLGQGLEFLIYFQGNSAPDKSGLPSDRFSAERTGGSVSTLTIQRTQQEDSAVYLCASSPQTGGRQPQHFGDGTRLSIL.

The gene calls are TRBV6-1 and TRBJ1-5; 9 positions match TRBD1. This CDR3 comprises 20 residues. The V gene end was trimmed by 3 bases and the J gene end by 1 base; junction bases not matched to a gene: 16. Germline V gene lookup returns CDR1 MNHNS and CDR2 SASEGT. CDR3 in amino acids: CASSEFSGLGQGLSNQPQHF. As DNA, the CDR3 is TGTGCCAGCAGTGAGTTTTCAGGGTTGGGACAGGGTTTAAGCAATCAGCCCCAGCATTTT.

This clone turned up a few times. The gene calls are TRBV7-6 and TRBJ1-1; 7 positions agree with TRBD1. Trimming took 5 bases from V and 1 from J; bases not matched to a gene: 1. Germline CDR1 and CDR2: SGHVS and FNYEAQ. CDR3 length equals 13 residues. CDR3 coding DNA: TGTGCCAGCAGCCAGGGGGGGAACACTGAAGCTTTCTTT. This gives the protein CASSQGGNTEAFF.

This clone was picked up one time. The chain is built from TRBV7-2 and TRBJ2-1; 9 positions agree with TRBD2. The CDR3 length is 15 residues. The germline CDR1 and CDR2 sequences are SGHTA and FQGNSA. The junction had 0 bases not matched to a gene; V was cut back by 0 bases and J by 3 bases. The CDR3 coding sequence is TGTGCCAGCAGCTTAGCACTAGCGGGCTACAATGAGCAGTTCTTC. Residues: CASSLALAGYNEQFF.

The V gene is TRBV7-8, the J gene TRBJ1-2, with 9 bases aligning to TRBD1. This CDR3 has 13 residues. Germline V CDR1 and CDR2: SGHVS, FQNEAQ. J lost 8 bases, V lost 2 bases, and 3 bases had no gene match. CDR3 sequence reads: CASSLHRGQGYTF. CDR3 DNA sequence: TGTGCCAGCAGCTTACACAGGGGGCAAGGCTACACCTTC. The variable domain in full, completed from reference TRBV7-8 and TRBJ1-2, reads GAGVSQSPRYKVAKRGQDVALRCDPISGHVSLFWYQQALGQGPEFLTYFQNEAQLDKSGLPSDRFFAERPEGSVSTLKIQRTQQEDSAVYLCASSLHRGQGYTFGSGTRLTVV.

The CDR3 DNA is TGTGCCAGCAGCCCACTTCGGGGGTCCCCCTATAATTCACCCCTCCACTTT. Translated, it gives CASSPLRGSPYNSPLHF. This chain connects TRBV14 to TRBJ1-6; D is possibly TRBD1 (5 bases). The CDR3 totals 17 residues. Germline-derived CDR1 and CDR2 are SGHDN and FVKESK. The V end was cut by 4 bases, the J end by 2 bases, with 15 bases between.

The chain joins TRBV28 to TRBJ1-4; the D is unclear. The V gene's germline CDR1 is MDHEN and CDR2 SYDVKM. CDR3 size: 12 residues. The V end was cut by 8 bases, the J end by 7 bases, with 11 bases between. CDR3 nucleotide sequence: TGTGCCAGCCTGGGCCTTAGTGAAAAACTGTTTTTT. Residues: CASLGLSEKLFF.

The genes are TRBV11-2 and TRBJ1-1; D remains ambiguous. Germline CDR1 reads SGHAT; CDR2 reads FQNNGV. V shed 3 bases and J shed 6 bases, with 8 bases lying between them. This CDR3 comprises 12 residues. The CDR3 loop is CASSFAGAEAFF. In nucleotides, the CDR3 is TGTGCCAGCAGCTTCGCGGGTGCTGAAGCTTTCTTT.

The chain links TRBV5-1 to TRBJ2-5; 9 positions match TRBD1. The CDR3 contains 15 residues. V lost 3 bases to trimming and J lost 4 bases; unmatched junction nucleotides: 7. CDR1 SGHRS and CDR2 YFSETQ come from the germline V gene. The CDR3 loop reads CASSYHGTGSETQYF. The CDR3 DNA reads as TGCGCCAGCAGCTACCACGGGACAGGGTCAGAGACCCAGTACTTC.

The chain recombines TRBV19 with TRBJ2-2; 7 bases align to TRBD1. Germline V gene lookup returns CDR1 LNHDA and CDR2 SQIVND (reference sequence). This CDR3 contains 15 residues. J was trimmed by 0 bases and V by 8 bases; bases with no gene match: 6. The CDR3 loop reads CASRGGSANTGELFF. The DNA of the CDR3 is TGTGCCAGTCGAGGGGGCAGCGCGAACACCGGGGAGCTGTTTTTT.

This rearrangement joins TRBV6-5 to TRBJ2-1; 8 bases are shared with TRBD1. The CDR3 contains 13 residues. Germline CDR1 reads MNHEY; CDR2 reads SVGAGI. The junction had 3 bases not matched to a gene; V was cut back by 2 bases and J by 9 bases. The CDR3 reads CASSYQQGGEQFF. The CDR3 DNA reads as TGTGCCAGCAGTTACCAACAGGGGGGTGAGCAGTTCTTC.